This T cell receptor beta chain was documented in a study of blood T cell repertoires in COVID-19 (dated by TCRdb to 2020 to 2021). Turning to the overall study: Samples covering the acute and convalescent phases of COVID-19 were provided by collaborators in the United States, Italy and Spain. The prospective study material was composed of cDNA or gDNA derived from T cells, B-cell-depleted T cells, or PBMCs. The dataset comprised deeply sampled blood TCRbeta repertoires from subjects exposed to, actively infected with, or recovered from COVID-19. A freely available public database, intended as a resource for researchers studying the immune response to SARS-CoV-2, is where the repertoires were released. The samples were drawn from two sources: the first 160 participants of the ongoing ImmuneRACE study, and 1,000 to 1,500 subjects contributed by 6 global collaborators. Sample metadata almost always included a de-identified subject ID, COVID-19 status, age in years and sex. Where HLA class I and class II types were available, the types were taken from metadata supplied by the sample provider, not from assay-based typing. What the work shows at the level of the full study, not this receptor alone: The quantity of clinical and demographic metadata differed by source and by participant and was supplied without curation.

A remark on this clone: The target of this receptor is not known. Base-call qualities are not available, and no considerably larger clone is one nucleotide away.

One collaborating source in Seattle enrolled patients while the patients were actively infected and followed the patients over time throughout the course of disease. Whole blood was collected in K2EDTA tubes by collaborating institutions according to the institutions' own protocols. For TCRbeta analysis, collaborators shipped samples in one of three forms: frozen whole blood, isolated PBMCs, or DNA extracted from either of those sample types. CDR1 and CDR2 (MNHEY, SVGAGI) derive from the germline V gene. Trimming accounts for 6 bases at V and 6 bases at J, while the number of junction bases matched to no gene is 4. The CDR3 runs 12 amino acids, cysteine and phenylalanine included. The kept DNA is CDR3 alone, 36 bases in frame from the first base. The immunoSEQ Assay, a bias-controlled multiplex PCR, was used to amplify TCRbeta CDR3 regions from genomic DNA. The study's processing was this. The number of nucleated cells in each sample was estimated by amplification of reference gene primers within the assay. Sequence reads were collapsed and filtered to measure the absolute abundance of every unique TCRbeta CDR3 rearrangement. For each sample, productive Simpson clonality was calculated as the square root of Simpson's diversity index across productive rearrangements. Sourced from immuneACCESS, this table was stored by TCRdb with only in-frame sequences that have V and J called. A share of the clones is absent; for the studies checked, an unresolved V gene accounts for under half, and the remainder has no known explanation. Clone size and the V and J calls come from that table; the DNA yielded D and trimming. The sample includes roughly 150,000 clones, with around 83% observed a single time. The ten largest account for less than 6.5% of the sample.

The sample consisted of peripheral blood. The clonotype was recovered from a woman aged 45-65 years with COVID-19, enrolled during active disease. The chain links TRBV6-5 with TRBJ1-1; TRBD1 fits 7 bases in the junction. The CDR3 in this case is CASRTGQPEAFF. The bases read TGTGCCAGCAGGACGGGACAGCCTGAAGCTTTCTTT.